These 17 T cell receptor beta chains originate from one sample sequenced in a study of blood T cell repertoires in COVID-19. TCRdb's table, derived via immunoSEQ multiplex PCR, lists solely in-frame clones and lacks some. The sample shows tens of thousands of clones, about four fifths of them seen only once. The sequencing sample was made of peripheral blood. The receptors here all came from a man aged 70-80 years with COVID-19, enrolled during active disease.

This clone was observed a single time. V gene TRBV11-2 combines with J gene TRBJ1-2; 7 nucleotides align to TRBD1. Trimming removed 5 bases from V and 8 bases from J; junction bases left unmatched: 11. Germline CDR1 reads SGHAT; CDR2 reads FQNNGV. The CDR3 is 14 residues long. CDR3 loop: CASSHAHRGDGYTF. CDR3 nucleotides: TGTGCCAGCAGCCATGCACACAGGGGTGACGGCTACACCTTC.

CDR3 nucleotide sequence: TGTGCCAGCAGTTCGTTTTCCGGGACAGGAGATTCCCCCCCCTACGAGCAGTACTTC. Translating it yields CASSSFSGTGDSPPYEQYF. The V and J genes are TRBV28 and TRBJ2-7, with 8 bases lining up with TRBD1. Germline CDR1 is MDHEN and CDR2 is SYDVKM. CDR3 length: 19 amino acids. After removal of 4 bases from V and 2 bases from J, the junction contained 19 bases not matched to a gene. Filled out from reference TRBV28 and TRBJ2-7, the complete variable domain reads DVKVTQSSRYLVKRTGEKVFLECVQDMDHENMFWYRQDPGLGLRLIYFSYDVKMKEKGDIPEGYSVSREKKERFSLILESASTNQTSMYLCASSSFSGTGDSPPYEQYFGPGTRLTVT.

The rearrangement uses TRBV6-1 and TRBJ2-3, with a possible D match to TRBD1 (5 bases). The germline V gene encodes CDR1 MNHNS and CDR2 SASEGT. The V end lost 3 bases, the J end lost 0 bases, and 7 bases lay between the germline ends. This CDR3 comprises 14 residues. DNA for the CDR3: TGTGCCAGCAGTGACAGGGCTAGCACAGATACGCAGTATTTT. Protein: CASSDRASTDTQYF.

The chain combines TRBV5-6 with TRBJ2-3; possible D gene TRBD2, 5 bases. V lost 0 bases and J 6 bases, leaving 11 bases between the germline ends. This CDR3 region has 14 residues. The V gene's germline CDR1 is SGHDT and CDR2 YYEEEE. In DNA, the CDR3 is TGTGCCAGCAGCTTGGGGAGCGGATCTGATACGCAGTATTTT. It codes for CASSLGSGSDTQYF.

CDR3 amino acids: CASSSEVAATPYEQYF. The CDR3 nucleotides are TGTGCCAGCAGCTCCGAGGTAGCGGCGACTCCCTACGAGCAGTACTTC. This sequence joins TRBV7-6 and TRBJ2-7, with D possibly TRBD2 on 6 matching bases. CDR3 size: 16 residues. Trimming pared 4 bases from V and 2 bases from J, leaving 18 bases between. Germline CDR1 is SGHVS and CDR2 is FNYEAQ. Full variable domain (rest looked up from reference TRBV7-6 and TRBJ2-7): GAGVSQSPRYKVTKRGQDVALRCDPISGHVSLYWYRQALGQGPEFLTYFNYEAQQDKSGLPNDRFSAERPEGSISTLTIQRTEQRDSAMYRCASSSEVAATPYEQYFGPGTRLTVT.

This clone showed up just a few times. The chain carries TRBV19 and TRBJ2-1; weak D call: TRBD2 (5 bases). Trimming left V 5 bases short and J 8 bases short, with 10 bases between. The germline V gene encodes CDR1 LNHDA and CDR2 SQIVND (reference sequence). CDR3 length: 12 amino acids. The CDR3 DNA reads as TGTGCCAGTAGTTGGGCTAGCTATGAGCAGTTCTTC. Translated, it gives CASSWASYEQFF.

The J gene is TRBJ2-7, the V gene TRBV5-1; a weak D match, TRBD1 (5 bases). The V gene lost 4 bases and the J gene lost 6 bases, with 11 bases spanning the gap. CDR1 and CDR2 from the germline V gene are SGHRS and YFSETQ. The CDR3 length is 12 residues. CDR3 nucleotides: TGCGCCAGCAGCGAGCAAGGGGTCGAGCAGTACTTC. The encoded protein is CASSEQGVEQYF.

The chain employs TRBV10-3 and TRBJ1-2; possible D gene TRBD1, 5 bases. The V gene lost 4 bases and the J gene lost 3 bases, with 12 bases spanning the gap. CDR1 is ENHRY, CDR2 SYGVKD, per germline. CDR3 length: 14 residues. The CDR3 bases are TGTGCCATCAGTGTTCAGGGCCTGGACTATGGCTACACCTTC. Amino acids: CAISVQGLDYGYTF.

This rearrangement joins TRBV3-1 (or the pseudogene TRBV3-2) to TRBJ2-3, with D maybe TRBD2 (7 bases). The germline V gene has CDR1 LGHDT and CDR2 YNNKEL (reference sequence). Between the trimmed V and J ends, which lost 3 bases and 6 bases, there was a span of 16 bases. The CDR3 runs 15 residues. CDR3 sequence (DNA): TGTGCCAGCAGCCATGTACCTGCGGGGGCGGATACGCAGTATTTT. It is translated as CASSHVPAGADTQYF.

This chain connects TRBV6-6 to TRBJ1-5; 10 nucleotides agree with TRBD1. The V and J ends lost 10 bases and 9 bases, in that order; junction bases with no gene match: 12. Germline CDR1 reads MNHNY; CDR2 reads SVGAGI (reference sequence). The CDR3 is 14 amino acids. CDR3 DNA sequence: TGTGCCACCACTTACGGGACAGGGGTTGGGCCCCAGCATTTT. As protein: CATTYGTGVGPQHF.

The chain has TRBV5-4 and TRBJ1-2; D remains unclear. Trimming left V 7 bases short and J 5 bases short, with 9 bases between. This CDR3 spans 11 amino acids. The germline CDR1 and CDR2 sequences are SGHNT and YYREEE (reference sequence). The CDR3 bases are TGTGCCAGCGGCCCGGGGTATGGCTACACCTTC. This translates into CASGPGYGYTF.

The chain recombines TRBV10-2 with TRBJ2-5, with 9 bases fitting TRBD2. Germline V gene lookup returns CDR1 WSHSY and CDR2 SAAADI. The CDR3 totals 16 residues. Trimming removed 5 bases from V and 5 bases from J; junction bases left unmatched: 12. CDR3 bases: TGCGCCAGCAGTCGTCCGGGAGCGGGAGGTGATGAGACCCAGTACTTC. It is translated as CASSRPGAGGDETQYF.

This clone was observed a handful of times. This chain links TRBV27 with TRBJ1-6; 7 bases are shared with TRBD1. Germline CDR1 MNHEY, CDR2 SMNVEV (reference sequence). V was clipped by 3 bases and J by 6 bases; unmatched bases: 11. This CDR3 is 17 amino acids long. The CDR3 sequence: CASSFGAGGTINSPLHF. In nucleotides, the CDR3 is TGTGCCAGCAGTTTCGGGGCAGGGGGTACTATTAATTCACCCCTCCACTTT.

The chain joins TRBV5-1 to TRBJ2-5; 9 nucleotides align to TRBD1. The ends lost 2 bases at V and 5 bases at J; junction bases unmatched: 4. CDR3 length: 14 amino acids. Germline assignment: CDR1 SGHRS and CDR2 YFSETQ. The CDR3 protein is CASSLQGAAETQYF. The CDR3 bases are TGCGCCAGCAGCTTACAGGGGGCGGCGGAGACCCAGTACTTC.

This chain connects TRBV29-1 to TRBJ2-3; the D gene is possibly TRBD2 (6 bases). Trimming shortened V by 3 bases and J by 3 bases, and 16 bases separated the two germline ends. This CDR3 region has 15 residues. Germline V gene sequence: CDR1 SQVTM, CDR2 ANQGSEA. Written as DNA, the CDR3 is TGCAGCGTTGAGGGGGGTCGGGGTGCGACAGATACGCAGTATTTT. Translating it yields CSVEGGRGATDTQYF.

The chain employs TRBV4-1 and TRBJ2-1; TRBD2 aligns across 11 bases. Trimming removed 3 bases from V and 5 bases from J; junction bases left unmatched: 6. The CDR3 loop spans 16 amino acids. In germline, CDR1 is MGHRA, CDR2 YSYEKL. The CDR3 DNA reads TGCGCCAGCAGCCAGCCTACTAGCGGGGGTAACAATGAGCAGTTCTTC. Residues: CASSQPTSGGNNEQFF.

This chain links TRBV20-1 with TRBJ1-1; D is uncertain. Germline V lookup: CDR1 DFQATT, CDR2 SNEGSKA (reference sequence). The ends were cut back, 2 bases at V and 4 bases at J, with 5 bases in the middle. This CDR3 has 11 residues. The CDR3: CSARSFTEAFF. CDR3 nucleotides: TGCAGTGCTAGATCCTTCACTGAAGCTTTCTTT.